This entry concerns a single T cell receptor beta chain. The data were taken from a study of blood T cell repertoires in COVID-19. The overall study: The United States, Italy and Spain supplied acute and convalescent COVID-19 samples.

Clones were read by immunoSEQ multiplex PCR, and TCRdb kept only the in-frame ones, dropping some. The sample contains around 100,000 clones, about 90% of which appear only once. The CDR3 spans 15 residues. V was clipped by 6 bases and J by 3 bases, with 15 bases between them. Germline CDR1 reads MNHEY; CDR2 reads SMNVEV (reference sequence). V gene TRBV27 combines with J gene TRBJ2-1; D possibly corresponds to TRBD1 (6 bases). Sequencing was performed on peripheral blood. This clonotype originated in a woman aged 25 to 39 with acute or convalescent COVID-19. As DNA, the CDR3 is TGTGCCAGCAGCCTTCTTGGGGGCGGCTACAATGAGCAGTTCTTC. This sequence encodes CASSLLGGGYNEQFF.